The next 30 T cell receptor beta chains were all read from a single sample in a study of cytomegalovirus exposure and HLA in healthy donors. A multiplex PCR was run with 60 Vbeta primers and 13 Jbeta primers. Method: immunoSEQ multiplex PCR; TCRdb's copy keeps in-frame clones and lacks some. The profile shows roughly 130,000 clones, around three quarters of them singletons. The sequencing input was PBMCs. Source of these receptors: a man younger than 30 in good health and CMV-seronegative.

A remark on this clone: The junction departs from germline at one end; a sequencing error may be responsible. This sequence joins TRBV7-9 and TRBJ1-1, with D perhaps matching TRBD1 (6 bases). The germline gives CDR1 SEHNR, CDR2 FQNEAQ (reference sequence). This CDR3 contains 11 residues. This chain's CDR3 is CATRGAHGSHF. In DNA form, the CDR3 reads TGTGCCACCCGGGGGGCACACGGCTCTCACTTT.

This rearrangement joins TRBV12-2 to TRBJ1-4; no check of the table's D call, TRBD1, against the DNA was made. TRBV12-2 represents a pseudogene. The CDR3 spans 16 residues. In DNA form, the CDR3 reads TGTGCAAGTCACTCCCCAGGGGGACAGCCTAATGAAAAACTGTTTTTT. Amino acid sequence: CASHSPGGQPNEKLFF.

The rearrangement uses TRBV6-4 and TRBJ1-6; no reliable D call. This CDR3 has 15 amino acids. The germline V gene encodes CDR1 MRHNA and CDR2 SNTAGT. V dropped 7 bases and J dropped 4 bases, with 14 bases sitting between them. The DNA of the CDR3 is TGTGCCAGCAAGCAGGAGGACGGATATAATTCACCCCTCCACTTT. This sequence encodes CASKQEDGYNSPLHF.

The genes are TRBV6-5 and TRBJ2-2; D is unclear. Germline V gene data show CDR1 as MNHEY and CDR2 as SVGAGI. The CDR3 totals 16 residues. V dropped 0 bases and J dropped 2 bases, with 10 bases sitting between them. In DNA, the CDR3 is TGTGCCAGCAGTTACTCTTCTGGCTCTAACACCGGGGAGCTGTTTTTT. Amino acid sequence: CASSYSSGSNTGELFF.

This chain connects TRBV7-9 to TRBJ1-5; the D is unclear. Germline values: CDR1 SEHNR, CDR2 FQNEAQ (reference sequence). The V end lost 5 bases, the J end lost 0 bases, and 8 bases lay between the germline ends. This CDR3 region has 14 residues. The CDR3 DNA follows: TGTGCCAGCAGCCTCGGGGTTAGCAATCAGCCCCAGCATTTT. Its protein product is CASSLGVSNQPQHF.

The chain couples TRBV7-9 to TRBJ2-1; 7 positions match TRBD1. The CDR3 runs 16 residues. Germline CDR1 and CDR2: SEHNR and FQNEAQ (reference sequence). Losses at the gene ends were 5 bases for V and 0 bases for J; bases not matched to a gene: 7. The CDR3 region is CASSSPGTASYNEQFF. For the CDR3, the DNA is TGTGCCAGCAGCAGCCCCGGGACAGCCTCCTACAATGAGCAGTTCTTC.

The genes are TRBV6-1 and TRBJ2-1; no clear D. V was clipped by 7 bases and J by 5 bases, with 15 bases between them. The CDR3 has 14 amino acids. Germline CDR1 MNHNS, CDR2 SASEGT. CDR3 coding DNA: TGTGCCAGCAAAAGCGTTATTTGGGACAATGAGCAGTTCTTC. Residues: CASKSVIWDNEQFF.

The chain is built from TRBV19 and TRBJ1-3; no firm D call. The CDR3 consists of 16 residues. Germline V gives CDR1 LNHDA, CDR2 SQIVND (reference sequence). Trimming left V 3 bases short and J 2 bases short, with 14 bases between. The CDR3 reads CASSIGMELPGNTIYF. DNA of the CDR3: TGTGCCAGTAGTATTGGCATGGAGTTACCTGGAAACACCATATATTTT.

The rearrangement uses TRBV29-1 and TRBJ2-3, with a weak D call TRBD2 (5 bases). V lost 0 bases and J lost 4, with 8 bases in between. CDR3 size: 13 residues. CDR1 is SQVTM and CDR2 is ANQGSEA in the germline V gene. CDR3: CSVEEEVADTQYF. The CDR3 DNA sequence: TGCAGCGTTGAAGAGGAGGTTGCAGATACGCAGTATTTT.

This clone was seen a single time. The chain employs TRBV6-5 and TRBJ1-6; 7 nucleotides agree with TRBD1. Trimming cost V 6 bases and J 6 bases; bases outside gene matches: 5. The germline gives CDR1 MNHEY, CDR2 SVGAGI. This CDR3 region has 14 residues. CDR3 in amino acids: CASRRDRANSPLHF. As DNA, the CDR3 is TGTGCCAGCAGGAGGGACAGAGCTAATTCACCCCTCCACTTT.

This rearrangement joins TRBV10-1 to TRBJ1-2, with D tentatively TRBD1 (5 bases). Per germline, CDR1 WNHNN and CDR2 SYGVQD (reference sequence). The V gene lost 5 bases and the J gene lost 3 bases, with 10 bases spanning the gap. The CDR3 length is 13 residues. The CDR3 DNA reads as TGCGCCAGCAGTCCAGAGACAGACTATGGCTACACCTTC. Translated: CASSPETDYGYTF.

The chain combines TRBV4-1 with TRBJ2-1, with 10 bases aligning to TRBD2. The J segment lost 6 bases and the V segment lost 0 bases, leaving 8 bases of the junction unmatched. This CDR3 has 17 residues. The V gene's germline CDR1 is MGHRA and CDR2 YSYEKL. CDR3 region: CASSQDYRTSGSNEQFF. The CDR3 DNA reads TGCGCCAGCAGCCAAGATTATAGGACTAGCGGCTCCAATGAGCAGTTCTTC.

The gene calls are TRBV7-2 and TRBJ2-2, with 7 bases that match TRBD1. Trimming took 5 bases from V and 4 from J; bases not matched to a gene: 7. Germline V gives CDR1 SGHTA, CDR2 FQGNSA. The CDR3 totals 15 residues. The CDR3 here is CASSITGAGTGELFF. Here the CDR3 DNA reads TGTGCCAGCAGCATCACAGGGGCAGGCACCGGGGAGCTGTTTTTT.

The genes are TRBV6-6 and TRBJ1-4, with 10 bases that match TRBD1. Germline assignment: CDR1 MNHNY and CDR2 SVGAGI (reference sequence). The CDR3 consists of 16 residues. V dropped 2 bases and J dropped 8; count of bases not matched to a gene: 8. In DNA form, the CDR3 reads TGTGCCAGCAGTTACATGACGGGACAGGGGCGGGAAAAACTGTTTTTT. Protein product: CASSYMTGQGREKLFF.

The J gene is TRBJ1-5, the V gene TRBV30, with D maybe TRBD1 (6 bases). V was shortened by 2 bases and J by 6 bases, with 14 bases between the two germline ends. Germline V gene sequence: CDR1 GTSNPN, CDR2 SVGIG (reference sequence). The CDR3 length is 14 residues. CDR3 coding DNA: TGTGCCTGGAGTCCAAACCAGGGGTTTCAGCCCCAGCATTTT. This gives the protein CAWSPNQGFQPQHF.

The genes are TRBV28 and TRBJ2-5; 11 nucleotides align to TRBD1. Germline lookup yields CDR1 MDHEN and CDR2 SYDVKM. V was pared by 6 bases and J by 9 bases, with 9 bases of the junction left unmatched. This CDR3 is 14 amino acids long. CDR3 region: CASSLGGTGGAQYF. The CDR3, as DNA: TGTGCCAGCAGCCTAGGGGGGACAGGGGGGGCCCAGTACTTC.

The J gene is TRBJ2-2, the V gene TRBV28, with D tentatively TRBD2 (6 bases). CDR3 length equals 14 residues. V lost 5 bases to trimming and J lost 7 bases, with 14 bases between them. Germline V gene lookup returns CDR1 MDHEN and CDR2 SYDVKM. The CDR3 reads CASSPSSVHGELFF. The CDR3 DNA follows: TGTGCCAGCAGTCCCTCTAGCGTCCACGGGGAGCTGTTTTTT.

This clone was seen just once. The V call is TRBV7-2, the J call TRBJ2-5, with D possibly TRBD1 on 7 matching bases. The CDR3 covers 14 residues. Germline CDR1 is SGHTA and CDR2 is FQGNSA. With 5 bases removed from V and 2 bases from J, the gap between germline ends came to 12 bases. The CDR3 nucleotides are TGTGCCAGCAGCCCCCAGGGGGGACAAGAGACCCAGTACTTC. It yields the protein CASSPQGGQETQYF.

The V call is TRBV4-2, the J call TRBJ1-5; D perhaps matches TRBD1 (6 bases). Trimming shortened V by 4 bases and J by 7 bases, and 11 bases separated the two germline ends. The V gene's germline CDR1 is LGHNA and CDR2 YNFKEQ. CDR3 size: 13 residues. The CDR3 is CASSPDQGQPQHF. CDR3 DNA: TGTGCCAGCAGCCCAGACCAGGGGCAGCCCCAGCATTTT.

This rearrangement joins TRBV28 to TRBJ1-1; D is ambiguous. Trimming removed 4 bases from V and 2 bases from J, with 2 bases in between. From germline, CDR1 is MDHEN and CDR2 SYDVKM. The CDR3 extends over 11 amino acids. In nucleotides, the CDR3 is TGTGCCAGCAGTTCTAACACTGAAGCTTTCTTT. It is translated as CASSSNTEAFF. The full variable domain, its missing parts supplied by reference TRBV28 and TRBJ1-1, is DVKVTQSSRYLVKRTGEKVFLECVQDMDHENMFWYRQDPGLGLRLIYFSYDVKMKEKGDIPEGYSVSREKKERFSLILESASTNQTSMYLCASSSNTEAFFGQGTRLTVV.

This clone was recorded a few times. The V gene is TRBV29-1, the J gene TRBJ1-1, with D uncertain. The CDR3 loop spans 11 amino acids. V lost 7 bases and J 3 bases, leaving 9 bases between the germline ends. Germline values: CDR1 SQVTM, CDR2 ANQGSEA. This CDR3 reads CSATRDTEAFF. DNA of the CDR3: TGCAGCGCCACCCGGGACACTGAAGCTTTCTTT.

This clone was observed once. The rearrangement joins TRBV10-3 to TRBJ2-3, with 11 bases aligning to TRBD2. Germline V gene data show CDR1 as ENHRY and CDR2 as SYGVKD. Germline trimming cut 5 bases from V and 0 bases from J; bases unmatched to any gene: 4. The CDR3 sequence is 16 residues long. CDR3 sequence (DNA): TGTGCCATCAGTAACCGGACTAGCGGGAGCACAGATACGCAGTATTTT. Encoded protein: CAISNRTSGSTDTQYF.

The chain employs TRBV5-4 and TRBJ2-7, with TRBD1 matching 10 bases. J lost 4 bases, V lost 4 bases, and 8 bases had no gene match. CDR1 and CDR2 (germline): SGHNT, YYREEE (reference sequence). There are 15 residues in the CDR3. CDR3 coding DNA: TGTGCCAGCAGCCCTACCGCGGACAGGGGGTACGAGCAGTACGTC. Its translation: CASSPTADRGYEQYV.

This clone has a handful of counts. The chain combines TRBV4-1 with TRBJ1-1; D is unclear. The germline CDR1 and CDR2 sequences are MGHRA and YSYEKL. The CDR3 extends over 13 amino acids. Trimming stripped 0 bases from V and 10 bases from J, with 12 bases between. In DNA form, the CDR3 reads TGCGCCAGCAGCCAAGACCCCCGGTCTTCAGCTTTCTTT. Translating it yields CASSQDPRSSAFF.

This clone was seen more than once but under ten times. The J gene is TRBJ2-5, the V gene TRBV7-7; 15 positions agree with TRBD2. Germline V gene data show CDR1 as SSHAT and CDR2 as FNYEAQ (reference sequence). V dropped 0 bases and J dropped 4; count of bases not matched to a gene: 9. The CDR3 loop spans 19 amino acids. The CDR3 sequence: CASSLAPPGTSGRSETQYF. CDR3 DNA sequence: TGTGCCAGCAGCTTAGCTCCCCCCGGGACTAGCGGGAGGTCAGAGACCCAGTACTTC.

This chain uses TRBV30 with TRBJ2-1; the match to TRBD2 covers 10 bases. Germline-derived CDR1 and CDR2 are GTSNPN and SVGIG (reference sequence). This CDR3 is 15 amino acids long. V lost 0 bases, J lost 15 bases, and 14 bases stayed unmatched. The CDR3 bases are TGTGCCTGGAGTGTAGTTGCTAGCGGGGGTGGAAGGCGGTTCTTC. Residues: CAWSVVASGGGRRFF.

This sequence joins TRBV29-1 and TRBJ2-1; D unclear. CDR1 is SQVTM and CDR2 is ANQGSEA in the germline V gene. Trimming pared 1 base from V and 0 bases from J, leaving 10 bases between. This CDR3 region has 15 residues. Here the CDR3 reads CSVEALVHSYNEQFF. Here the CDR3 DNA reads TGCAGCGTTGAAGCCCTAGTACACTCCTACAATGAGCAGTTCTTC.

The chain uses TRBV29-1 and TRBJ2-1; 8 positions match TRBD1. Germline values: CDR1 SQVTM, CDR2 ANQGSEA. CDR3 length: 15 residues. Trimming cost V 4 bases and J 4 bases; bases outside gene matches: 9. CDR3 in amino acids: CSVVGQGAAYNEQFF. The CDR3 coding sequence is TGCAGCGTTGTAGGGCAGGGGGCTGCTTACAATGAGCAGTTCTTC.

The rearrangement joins TRBV13 to TRBJ2-4; D may be TRBD2 (6 bases). Germline V CDR1 and CDR2: PRHDT, FYEKMQ (reference sequence). V shed 5 bases and J shed 8 bases, with 22 bases lying between them. This CDR3 has 16 residues. CDR3 sequence: CASSDRRTKGTDIQYF. CDR3 bases: TGTGCCAGCAGCGACCGGCGGACTAAGGGCACAGACATTCAGTACTTC.

This chain connects TRBV4-1 to TRBJ2-1, with TRBD2 matching 9 bases. Germline CDR1 and CDR2: MGHRA and YSYEKL. The CDR3 spans 17 residues. V gave up 4 bases and J gave up 0 bases; unmatched junction bases: 7. The CDR3 protein is CASSRSLAGSSYNEQFF. CDR3 nucleotide sequence: TGCGCCAGCAGCCGTAGTCTAGCGGGAAGCTCCTACAATGAGCAGTTCTTC.